This T cell receptor beta chain is drawn from a study of blood T cell repertoires in COVID-19. Study-level information: Researchers got acute and convalescent COVID-19 samples from the United States, Italy and Spain. Sample material is recorded as cDNA or gDNA derived from T cells, B-cell-depleted T cells, or PBMCs.

Per the original methods: Amplification with reference gene primers provided the estimates of nucleated cell counts. The table came from immunoSEQ multiplex PCR; TCRdb's copy has only in-frame clones and leaves some out. V and J calls and clone size are those listed in that table; D and trimming were worked out from the DNA. The sample holds under 250,000 clones; 85% to 90% are singletons and the top ten take 6.2%. This CDR3 spans 12 amino acids. The germline V and J ends were trimmed by 4 bases and 6 bases, with 6 bases remaining between them. The genes are TRBV12-3 or TRBV12-4 and TRBJ2-2, with D perhaps TRBD2 (5 bases). The clonotype comes from a man aged 55-75 years with acute or convalescent COVID-19. The sample was peripheral blood. The CDR3 nucleotides read TGTGCCAGCAGTTCCGGGGCCGGGGAGCTGTTTTTT. This gives the protein CASSSGAGELFF.